The 15 T cell receptor beta chains below were found in one sample sequenced in a study of CD8 T cells in ankylosing spondylitis. TCRdb re-analysed the 5' RACE reads in MiXCR, keeping a single row per CDR3 protein. This table holds approximately 350,000 distinct CDR3 sequences, roughly 20% found once. The sample consisted of blood, either unsorted or a sorted T cell fraction (not recorded which). These receptor sequences come from a male donor with ankylosing spondylitis or in good health (not recorded which).

The chain couples TRBV7-9 to TRBJ2-1; TRBD1 might be the D (5 bases). V lost 5 bases, J lost 6 bases, and 17 bases lay in between. Germline CDR1 SEHNR, CDR2 FQNEAQ (reference sequence). This CDR3 is built from 15 residues. The CDR3 sequence: CASSPRAPQANEQFF. The CDR3 DNA reads as TGTGCCAGCAGCCCCAGGGCACCTCAGGCCAATGAGCAGTTCTTC.

V and J are TRBV4-2 and TRBJ2-3, with a weak D call TRBD2 (6 bases). The ends were cut back, 1 base at V and 5 bases at J, with 10 bases in the middle. Germline CDR1 LGHNA, CDR2 YNFKEQ. The CDR3 is made up of 14 amino acids. CDR3 in amino acids: CASSQAGEVDTQYF. DNA of the CDR3: TGTGCCAGCAGCCAAGCCGGGGAGGTAGATACGCAGTATTTT.

This clonotype was detected a few times. This chain uses TRBV29-1 with TRBJ2-1; 10 bases agree with TRBD1. There are 16 residues in the CDR3. V was clipped by 6 bases and J by 6 bases; unmatched bases: 14. Germline V gene lookup returns CDR1 SQVTM and CDR2 ANQGSEA. As DNA, the CDR3 is TGCAGCGTCCTCGCCCCTCCGGGACAGGGGATCAATGAGCAGTTCTTC. Translated, it gives CSVLAPPGQGINEQFF.

This clonotype has more than one count but fewer than ten. CDR3 protein: CASSYSIRDSITDTQYF. DNA of the CDR3: TGTGCCAGCAGTTACTCGATTCGGGACTCAATCACAGATACGCAGTATTTT. The chain is built from TRBV6-5 and TRBJ2-3; tentative D call: TRBD2 (6 bases). Germline values: CDR1 MNHEY, CDR2 SVGAGI. Trimming removed 0 bases from V and 2 bases from J, with 15 bases in between. The CDR3 length is 17 residues.

The sample holds a few counts of this clonotype. This chain uses TRBV4-2 with TRBJ2-2; D is uncertain. Trimming took 10 bases from V and 1 from J, leaving 10 bases between them. The CDR3 consists of 13 residues. Germline lookup yields CDR1 LGHNA and CDR2 YNFKEQ. The CDR3 here is CATDLGNTGELFF. The CDR3 nucleotides are TGTGCCACCGATCTCGGGAACACCGGGGAGCTGTTTTTT.

This sequence joins TRBV7-9 and TRBJ2-6; D is possibly TRBD1 (6 bases). The CDR3 length is 17 residues. Germline lookup yields CDR1 SEHNR and CDR2 FQNEAQ (reference sequence). V shed 3 bases and J shed 3 bases, with 15 bases lying between them. CDR3 DNA: TGTGCCAGCAGCTTTACAGGGCTGGTAGATGGGGCCAACGTCCTGACTTTC. Its translation is CASSFTGLVDGANVLTF.

This clonotype was detected only a few times. The chain is built from TRBV7-8 and TRBJ2-1; D is undetermined. With 5 bases removed from V and 8 bases from J, the gap between germline ends came to 7 bases. This CDR3 region has 11 residues. Looked up from germline, CDR1 is SGHVS and CDR2 is FQNEAQ. In nucleotides, the CDR3 is TGTGCCAGCAGCCCCAGATATGAGCAGTTCTTC. Its protein product is CASSPRYEQFF.

This clonotype has only a few counts. The V and J genes are TRBV12-3 or TRBV12-4 and TRBJ2-4; D unresolved. The CDR3 contains 12 residues. Deletions cut 6 bases from V and 6 bases from J, with 9 bases between. The CDR3 sequence is CASSPILNIQYF. The CDR3 DNA reads as TGTGCCAGCAGCCCAATCTTAAACATTCAGTACTTC.

This sequence joins TRBV11-2 and TRBJ2-5; TRBD1 is a possible D gene (6 bases). CDR1 SGHAT and CDR2 FQNNGV come from the germline V gene. The CDR3 is 15 amino acids. V lost 1 base to trimming and J lost 2 bases, with 11 bases between them. CDR3 coding DNA: TGTGCCAGCAGCTTAGTAGGCCAGGGGCAAGAGACCCAGTACTTC. As protein: CASSLVGQGQETQYF. The full variable domain, rest sourced from reference TRBV11-2 and TRBJ2-5, is EAGVAQSPRYKIIEKRQSVAFWCNPISGHATLYWYQQILGQGPKLLIQFQNNGVVDDSQLPKDRFSAERLKGVDSTLKIQPAKLEDSAVYLCASSLVGQGQETQYFGPGTRLLVL.

This clonotype has a handful of counts. The genes are TRBV20-1 and TRBJ1-1; D unclear. Looked up from germline, CDR1 is DFQATT and CDR2 is SNEGSKA (reference sequence). The CDR3 is made up of 11 amino acids. Trimming took 5 bases from V and 12 from J, leaving 16 bases between them. CDR3 amino acids: CSALLLGVTFF. The CDR3 nucleotides are TGCAGTGCTCTACTGCTCGGGGTGACTTTCTTT.

Ten or more counts support this clonotype. J is TRBJ2-1 and V is TRBV7-9; 13 nucleotides align to TRBD2. CDR3 length: 15 amino acids. Germline-derived CDR1 and CDR2 are SEHNR and FQNEAQ (reference sequence). Losses at the gene ends were 1 base for V and 8 bases for J; bases not matched to a gene: 2. For the CDR3, the DNA is TGTGCCAGCAGCTTAGGGACTAGCGGGGGTGATGAGCAGTTCTTC. It encodes CASSLGTSGGDEQFF.

This clonotype was detected only a few times. The chain couples TRBV27 to TRBJ1-5, with a tentative D call TRBD1 (6 bases). Between the trimmed V and J ends, which lost 4 bases and 6 bases, there was a span of 10 bases. The germline gives CDR1 MNHEY, CDR2 SMNVEV (reference sequence). The length of the CDR3 is 13 residues. The DNA of the CDR3 is TGTGCCAGCAGTTCCAGGGGTCGTCAGCCCCAGCATTTT. Translated: CASSSRGRQPQHF.

CDR3 protein: CASSVTLAGFYEQYF. The CDR3 bases are TGTGCCAGCAGCGTTACACTAGCGGGGTTCTACGAGCAGTACTTC. V usage is TRBV3-1 and J usage is TRBJ2-7; 10 positions match TRBD2. The CDR3 contains 15 residues. Trimming removed 5 bases from V and 3 bases from J; junction bases left unmatched: 7. Germline values: CDR1 LGHDT, CDR2 YNNKEL (reference sequence).

This chain joins TRBV9 and TRBJ2-6; no firm D call. The germline V gene encodes CDR1 SGDLS and CDR2 YYNGEE. Trimming removed 1 base from V and 4 bases from J, with 15 bases in between. The CDR3 is 17 residues long. CDR3 nucleotide sequence: TGTGCCAGCAGCGTATCACTTGGGCCCTCGGGGGCCAACGTCCTGACTTTC. Translated: CASSVSLGPSGANVLTF.

The rearrangement joins TRBV27 to TRBJ2-7; maybe TRBD1 (6 bases). The V end was cut by 4 bases, the J end by 5 bases, with 15 bases between. CDR3 length: 14 residues. CDR1 and CDR2 (germline): MNHEY, SMNVEV (reference sequence). The CDR3 sequence: CASSSWDTPNEQYF. In DNA form, the CDR3 reads TGTGCCAGCAGTTCATGGGACACCCCCAACGAGCAGTACTTC.